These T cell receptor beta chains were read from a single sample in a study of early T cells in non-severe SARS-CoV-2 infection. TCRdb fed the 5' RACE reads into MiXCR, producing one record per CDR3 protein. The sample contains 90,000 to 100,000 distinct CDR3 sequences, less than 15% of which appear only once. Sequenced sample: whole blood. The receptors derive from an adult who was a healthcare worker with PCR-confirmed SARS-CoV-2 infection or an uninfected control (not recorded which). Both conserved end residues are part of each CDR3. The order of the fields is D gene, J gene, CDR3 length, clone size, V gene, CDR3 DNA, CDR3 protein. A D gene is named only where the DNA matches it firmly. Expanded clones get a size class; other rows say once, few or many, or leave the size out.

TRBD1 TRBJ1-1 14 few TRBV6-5 TGTGCCAGCAGTGGCGGCGGACAGGGACCGTTAGCTTTCTTT CASSGGGQGPLAFF
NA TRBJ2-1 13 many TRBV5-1 TGCGCCAGCAGCTTTAGTTCAGGTACTGAGCAGTTCTTC CASSFSSGTEQFF
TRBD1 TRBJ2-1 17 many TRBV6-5 TGTGCCAGCAGTTACTCGACAGGACAGGGGATTGTCAATGAGCAGTTCTTC CASSYSTGQGIVNEQFF
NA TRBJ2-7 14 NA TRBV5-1 TGCGCCAGCAGCTTGGAAGGGCGGGGAGAGGAGCAGTACTTC CASSLEGRGEEQYF
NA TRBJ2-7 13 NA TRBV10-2 TGCGCCAGCAGTGAGACGTACTCCTACGAGCAGTACTTC CASSETYSYEQYF
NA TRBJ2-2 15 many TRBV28 TGTGCCAGCAGGGTTCCGGAGGGGAACACCGGGGAGCTGTTTTTT CASRVPEGNTGELFF
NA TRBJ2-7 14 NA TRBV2 TGTGCCAGCAAGAGGCAGGGGCTCCCGAACGAGCAGTACTTC CASKRQGLPNEQYF
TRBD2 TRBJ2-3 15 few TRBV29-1 TGCAGCGGGGCGAGAGGCGGGGGGGTCCGAGATACGCAGTATTTT CSGARGGGVRDTQYF
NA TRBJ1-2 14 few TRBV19 TGTGCCAGTAGTACGCGGGACGGCCACCACGGCTACACCTTC CASSTRDGHHGYTF
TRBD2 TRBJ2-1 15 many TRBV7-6 TGTGCCAGCAGCTTAGTGCGGGGGGACCACAATGAGCAGTTCTTC CASSLVRGDHNEQFF
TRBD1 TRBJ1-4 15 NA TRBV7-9 TGTGCCAGCAGCTTCAGACAGGGTGATAATGAAAAACTGTTTTTT CASSFRQGDNEKLFF
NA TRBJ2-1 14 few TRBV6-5 TGTGCCAGCAGTTATCCGGACGGTCTCAATGAGCAGTTCTTC CASSYPDGLNEQFF
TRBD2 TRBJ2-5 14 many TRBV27 TGTGCCAGCAGTAAGCTAGCGGGGAGGGAGACCCAGTACTTC CASSKLAGRETQYF
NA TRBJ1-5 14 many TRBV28 TGTGCCAGCAGTTTCACCAGGGTTTATCAGCCCCAGCATTTT CASSFTRVYQPQHF
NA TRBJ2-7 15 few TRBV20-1 TGCAGTGCTCCACATCGCGGGACTTACTCCTACGAGCAGTACTTC CSAPHRGTYSYEQYF
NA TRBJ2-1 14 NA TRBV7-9 TGTGCCAGCAGCTTATCGGCGGGGATCAATGAGCAGTTCTTC CASSLSAGINEQFF
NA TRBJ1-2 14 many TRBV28 TGTGCCAGCAGAAAGCCCCGAGGTGGGAGTGGCTACACCTTC CASRKPRGGSGYTF
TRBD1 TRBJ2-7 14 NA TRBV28 TGTGCCAGCAGTCTTCAGGGGGCGAACTACGGGCAGTACTTC CASSLQGANYGQYF
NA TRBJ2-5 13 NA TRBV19 TGTGCCAGTAGTATGACTAGTGGTGGGACCCAGTACTTC CASSMTSGGTQYF
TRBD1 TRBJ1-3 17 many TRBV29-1 TGCAGCGTTGGGTACTCCGGGACAGCCCTTCCTGGAAACACCATATATTTT CSVGYSGTALPGNTIYF
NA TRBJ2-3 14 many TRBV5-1 TGCGCCAGCAGCTTGACATCAGGCACAGATACGCAGTATTTT CASSLTSGTDTQYF
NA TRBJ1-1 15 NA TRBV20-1 TGCAGTGCCTCCCTCGGGGGTTGGAGATTCTCTGAAGCTTTCTTT CSASLGGWRFSEAFF
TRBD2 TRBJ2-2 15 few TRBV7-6 TGTGCCAGCAGCCTAGCGGGGGGCCCTACCGGGGAGCTGTTTTTT CASSLAGGPTGELFF
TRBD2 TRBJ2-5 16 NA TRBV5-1 TGCGCCAGCAGCTCCGAGGTAGCGGGGGCTAGAGAGACCCAGTACTTC CASSSEVAGARETQYF
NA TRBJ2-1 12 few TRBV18 TGTGCCAGCTCACCGATGAACGGAGAGCAGTTCTTC CASSPMNGEQFF
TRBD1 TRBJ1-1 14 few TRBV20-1 TGCAGTGCTAGAATGTCAGGGGGGCCCACTGAAGCTTTCTTT CSARMSGGPTEAFF
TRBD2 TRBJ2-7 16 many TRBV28 TGTGCCAGCAGGTCCGGGACTAGCAGGCTTGAGTACGAGCAGTACTTC CASRSGTSRLEYEQYF
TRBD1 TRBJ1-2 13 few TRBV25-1 TGTGCCAGCAGACAAGAGGGGGCCAGTGGCTACACCTTC CASRQEGASGYTF
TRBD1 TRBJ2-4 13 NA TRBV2 TGTGCCAGCAGTGCTCCGGGACAGGGAATTTCGGACTTC CASSAPGQGISDF
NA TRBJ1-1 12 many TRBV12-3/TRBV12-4 TGTGCCAGCAGTTCGGGGACTCCAGGGGCTTTCTTT CASSSGTPGAFF
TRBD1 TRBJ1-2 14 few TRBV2 TGTGCCAGCAGTGGGGACAGGGTAAACTATGGCTACACCTTC CASSGDRVNYGYTF
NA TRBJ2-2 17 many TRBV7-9 TGTGCCAGCAGTCACCACTGGGACAACCGGAGGCCCGGGGAGCTGTTTTTT CASSHHWDNRRPGELFF
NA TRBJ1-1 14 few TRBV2 TGTGCCAGCAGTCAAAACGGAGGTGCGGCTGAAGCTTTCTTT CASSQNGGAAEAFF
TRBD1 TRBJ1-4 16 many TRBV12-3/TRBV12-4 TGTGCCAGCAGACAAGGACAGGGCTTAATTCGTGAAAAACTGTTTTTT CASRQGQGLIREKLFF
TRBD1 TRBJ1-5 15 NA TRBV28 TGTGCCAGCAGCGCCGGGACAGGGCCCCCCCAGCCCCAGCATTTT CASSAGTGPPQPQHF
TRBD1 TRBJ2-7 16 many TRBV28 TGTGCCAGCAGTTCCTCCGCGAGACAGGGATCCCACGAGCAGTACTTC CASSSSARQGSHEQYF
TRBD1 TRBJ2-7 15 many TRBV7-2 TGTGCCAGCAGCTTAGTAACAGGGGGCATCTACGAGCAGTACTTC CASSLVTGGIYEQYF
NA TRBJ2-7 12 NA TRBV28 TGTGCCAGCAGTTTTCTCTTCTACGAGCAGTACTTC CASSFLFYEQYF
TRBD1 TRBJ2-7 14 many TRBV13 TGTGCCAGCACACTTACGGGACAGGTCTACGAGCAGTACTTC CASTLTGQVYEQYF
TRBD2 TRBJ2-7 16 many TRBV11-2 TGTGCCAGCAGCCCCTCTGCACTAGCGGGGCTCTACGAGCAGTACTTC CASSPSALAGLYEQYF
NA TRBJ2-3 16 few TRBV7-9 TGTGCCAGCAGCTTCGGAACCGATCCTAGCACAGATACGCAGTATTTT CASSFGTDPSTDTQYF
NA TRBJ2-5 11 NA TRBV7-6 TGTGCCAGCAGCCACAACGGGACCCAGTACTTC CASSHNGTQYF
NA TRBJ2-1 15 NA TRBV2 TGTGCCAGCAGGGAAGACATGAGCTCCTACAATGAGCAGTTCTTC CASREDMSSYNEQFF
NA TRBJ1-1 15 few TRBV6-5 TGTGCCAGCAATTTCGAAGGGTTTAGGGGGACTGAAGCTTTCTTT CASNFEGFRGTEAFF
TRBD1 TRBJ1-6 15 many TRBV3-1 TGTGCCAGCACCCCTTCCGGGACAGGGAATTCACCCCTCCACTTT CASTPSGTGNSPLHF
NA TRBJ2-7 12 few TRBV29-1 TGCAGCGTTGGGGGCCACTCCTACGAGCAGTACTTC CSVGGHSYEQYF
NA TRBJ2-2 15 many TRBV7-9 TGTGCCAGCAGCTCCCCGGACGGGAACACCGGGGAGCTGTTTTTT CASSSPDGNTGELFF
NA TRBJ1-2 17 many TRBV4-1 TGCGCCAGCAGCCAAGATTGGGCCCCTACCGGGGTCTATGGCTACACCTTC CASSQDWAPTGVYGYTF
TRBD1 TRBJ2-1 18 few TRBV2 TGTGCCAGCAGTCGGAGGACAGGGATCGTTTATTCGTACAATGAGCAGTTCTTC CASSRRTGIVYSYNEQFF
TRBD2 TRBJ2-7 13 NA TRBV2 TGTGCCAGCAGTGGCGGGACTAGTCGCGAGCAGTACTTC CASSGGTSREQYF